The next 13 T cell receptor beta chains were all read from a single sample in a study of blood T cell repertoires in COVID-19. Sequenced by immunoSEQ multiplex PCR; TCRdb stores in-frame clones only, minus some. There are about 480,000 clones in the sample; roughly 89% occur only once, and 0.8% to 0.9% lies in the top ten. The sequenced sample consisted of peripheral blood. Every receptor here comes from a man between 18 and 35 years old with COVID-19, enrolled during active disease.

This chain connects TRBV7-2 to TRBJ1-1; D ambiguous. Trimming took off 1 base at V and 0 bases at J, with 12 bases between the two ends. Per germline, CDR1 SGHTA and CDR2 FQGNSA. The CDR3 sequence is 16 residues long. The CDR3 loop is CASSLGLITVNTEAFF. As DNA, the CDR3 is TGTGCCAGCAGCTTAGGATTGATTACAGTGAACACTGAAGCTTTCTTT.

The V and J genes are TRBV29-1 and TRBJ2-3, with a tentative D call TRBD1 (5 bases). Trimming left V 1 base short and J 6 bases short, with 8 bases between. CDR1 and CDR2 from the germline V gene are SQVTM and ANQGSEA. The length of the CDR3 is 12 residues. The DNA of the CDR3 is TGCAGCGTTGAAGGACAGTGGGATACGCAGTATTTT. It specifies CSVEGQWDTQYF.

As to this clone: The junction departs from the called germline gene at one end, perhaps through a read error. J is TRBJ2-1 and V is TRBV3-1 (or the pseudogene TRBV3-2); perhaps TRBD2 as D (6 bases). Germline-derived CDR1 and CDR2 are LGHDT and YNNKEL (reference sequence). This CDR3 is 16 amino acids long. The CDR3 DNA follows: TGTGCCAGCAGCGAAGAAGGAGCGGGCCCCTACAATGAGCAGTTCTTC. Its protein is CASSEEGAGPYNEQFF.

The genes are TRBV6-1 and TRBJ2-5, with D possibly TRBD2 on 6 matching bases. CDR3 length: 17 residues. Trimming stripped 2 bases from V and 5 bases from J, with 21 bases between. From germline, CDR1 is MNHNS and CDR2 SASEGT. The CDR3 DNA reads TGTGCCAGCAGTGAAACTGTAGCGGCCAAACCTAGGGAGACCCAGTACTTC. Its protein product is CASSETVAAKPRETQYF.

The chain couples TRBV2 to TRBJ1-4; D is unresolved. Trimming cost V 7 bases and J 0 bases, with 9 bases left between them. The CDR3 is 14 amino acids. Germline CDR1 SNHLY, CDR2 FYNNEI. CDR3 DNA: TGTGCCAGCACGAGGGAGGCAACTAATGAAAAACTGTTTTTT. Encoded protein: CASTREATNEKLFF.

The chain employs TRBV7-9 and TRBJ2-2; 9 positions match TRBD1. This CDR3 contains 16 residues. Germline V lookup: CDR1 SEHNR, CDR2 FQNEAQ (reference sequence). With V trimmed by 8 bases and J by 5 bases, 12 bases remained unmatched. CDR3 DNA sequence: TGTGCCAGCCCAAGGGCCGGGACAGGGAGGACCGGGGAGCTGTTTTTT. It yields the protein CASPRAGTGRTGELFF.

This clone was seen a single time. The gene calls are TRBV15 and TRBJ2-1; TRBD1 agrees at 8 bases. The germline CDR1 and CDR2 sequences are LNHNV and YYDKDF (reference sequence). V was clipped by 3 bases and J by 10 bases; unmatched bases: 11. This CDR3 contains 15 residues. The chain's CDR3 is CATSRVRDRGSEQFF. CDR3 nucleotides: TGTGCCACCAGCAGGGTCCGAGACAGGGGTAGCGAGCAGTTCTTC.

V and J are TRBV6-5 and TRBJ1-5; D call uncertain. This CDR3 is built from 13 residues. Germline V gene lookup returns CDR1 MNHEY and CDR2 SVGAGI. The V end lost 9 bases, the J end lost 7 bases, and 16 bases lay between the germline ends. The CDR3 spells CASSSGHGQPQHF. As DNA, the CDR3 is TGTGCCAGTAGCAGCGGGCACGGGCAGCCCCAGCATTTT.

The chain joins TRBV19 to TRBJ1-2; D gene unclear. The V end was cut by 8 bases, the J end by 0 bases, with 16 bases between. CDR3 size: 15 residues. Germline CDR1 reads LNHDA; CDR2 reads SQIVND (reference sequence). This CDR3 is CASGPPGISNYGYTF. As DNA, the CDR3 is TGTGCCAGTGGTCCCCCGGGGATATCTAACTATGGCTACACCTTC.

This chain's CDR3 is CASSPRPTANTEAFF. CDR3 nucleotide sequence: TGTGCCAGCAGCCCGCGACCGACAGCTAACACTGAAGCTTTCTTT. The chain uses TRBV9 and TRBJ1-1, with D possibly being TRBD1 (5 bases). The V gene's germline CDR1 is SGDLS and CDR2 YYNGEE. The CDR3 has 15 residues. With 4 bases removed from V and 2 bases from J, the gap between germline ends came to 15 bases.

This clone was recorded only once. The rearrangement uses TRBV6-5 and TRBJ1-5; TRBD1 matches at 8 bases. Germline V CDR1 and CDR2: MNHEY, SVGAGI. Losses at the gene ends were 6 bases for V and 4 bases for J; bases not matched to a gene: 8. The CDR3 has 15 residues. This chain's CDR3 is CASRVDRGGNQPQHF. The CDR3 bases are TGTGCCAGCAGAGTAGACAGGGGTGGAAATCAGCCCCAGCATTTT.

V usage is TRBV5-1 and J usage is TRBJ1-1; D unresolved. The CDR3 has 15 amino acids. Trimming pared 6 bases from V and 2 bases from J, leaving 17 bases between. The germline gives CDR1 SGHRS, CDR2 YFSETQ. CDR3 region: CASNFRPNTNTEAFF. CDR3 sequence (DNA): TGCGCCAGCAACTTCCGCCCCAATACTAACACTGAAGCTTTCTTT.

The J gene is TRBJ1-4, the V gene TRBV6-5; 9 bases match TRBD1. The CDR3 runs to 15 residues. Germline V gene lookup returns CDR1 MNHEY and CDR2 SVGAGI. The ends lost 5 bases at V and 7 bases at J; junction bases unmatched: 8. CDR3 nucleotide sequence: TGTGCCAGCAGTACTACCCGGGACAGGGCTGAAAAACTGTTTTTT. It codes for CASSTTRDRAEKLFF.